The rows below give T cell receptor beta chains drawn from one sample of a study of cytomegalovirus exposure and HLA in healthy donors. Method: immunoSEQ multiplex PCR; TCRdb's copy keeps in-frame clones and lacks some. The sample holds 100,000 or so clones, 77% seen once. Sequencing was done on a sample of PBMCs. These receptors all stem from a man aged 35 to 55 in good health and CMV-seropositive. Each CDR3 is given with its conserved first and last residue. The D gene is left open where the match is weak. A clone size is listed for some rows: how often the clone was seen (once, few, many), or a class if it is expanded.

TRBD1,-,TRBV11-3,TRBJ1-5,TGTGCCAGCAGCTTAGCCAGGACAGGGTTTAACAATCAGCCCCAGCATTTT,CASSLARTGFNNQPQHF
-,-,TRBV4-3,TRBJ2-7,TGCGCCAGCAGCCAAGATCCCCCGACAGGCCACGGGTTTCAAGAGCAGTACTTC,CASSQDPPTGHGFQEQYF
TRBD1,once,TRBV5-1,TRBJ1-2,TGCGCCAGCAGCTCCACAGGGGGGTCCTATGGCTACACCTTC,CASSSTGGSYGYTF
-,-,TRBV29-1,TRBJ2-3,TGCAGCGTTGTCTTTGTGGGTCGTGCAGGTTGGACAGATACGCAGTATTTT,CSVVFVGRAGWTDTQYF
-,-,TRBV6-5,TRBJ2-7,TGTGCCAGCAGCAAGACGAGGTTTCTCTACGAGCAGTACTTC,CASSKTRFLYEQYF
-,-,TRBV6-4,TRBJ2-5,TGTGCCAGCAGTGGACTAGTACAAGAGACCCAGTACTTC,CASSGLVQETQYF
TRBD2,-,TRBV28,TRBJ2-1,TGTGCCAGCAGGACGACTAGCGGGGGGAAGAAGGTGCAGTTCTTC,CASRTTSGGKKVQFF
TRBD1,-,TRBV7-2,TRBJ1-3,TGTGCCAGCAGCCTAACAGGGGCTTCCGGAAACACCATATATTTT,CASSLTGASGNTIYF
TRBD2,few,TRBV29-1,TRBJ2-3,TGCAGCGTTCTCGCTAGCGGGGGGGCGAGCACAGATACGCAGTATTTT,CSVLASGGASTDTQYF
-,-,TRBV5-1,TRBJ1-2,TGCGCCAGCAGCTCCCTGTTTGGAGGCCCGCGGTTCTATGGCTACACCTTC,CASSSLFGGPRFYGYTF
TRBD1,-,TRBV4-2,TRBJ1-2,TGTGCCAGCAGCCAAGATTCCAGGCGAACAGCCGGGACAGGGGAATCAAACTATGGCTACACCTTC,CASSQDSRRTAGTGESNYGYTF
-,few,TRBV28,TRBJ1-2,TGTGCCAGCAGTTTTAGGGGTTCTGGAGACTATGGCTACACCTTC,CASSFRGSGDYGYTF
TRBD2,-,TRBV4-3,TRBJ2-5,TGCGCCAGCAGCCAAGGCCACGGGGGGGGGACTGAGACCCAGTACTTC,CASSQGHGGGTETQYF
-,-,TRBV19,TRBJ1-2,TGTGCCAGTAGTATAGTGCGGGGCAACTATGGCTACACCTTC,CASSIVRGNYGYTF
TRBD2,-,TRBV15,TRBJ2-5,TGTGCCACCAGCATTACCGGGCTAGCGGGGGGGTACCAAGAGACCCAGTACTTC,CATSITGLAGGYQETQYF
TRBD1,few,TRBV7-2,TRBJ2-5,TGTGCCAGCAGCTCCCTAGACAGGGGAGAGACCCAGTACTTC,CASSSLDRGETQYF
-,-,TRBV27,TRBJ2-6,TGTGCCAGCGGGCAAACAGGGGGGGCCAACGTCCTGACTTTC,CASGQTGGANVLTF
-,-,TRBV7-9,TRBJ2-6,TGTGCCAGCAGCTTAATGCAGGGGACCTCTGGGGCCAACGTCCTGACTTTC,CASSLMQGTSGANVLTF
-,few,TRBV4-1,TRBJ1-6,TGCGCCAGCAGCGAAACAGCAAGCTCCTATAATTCACCCCTCCACTTT,CASSETASSYNSPLHF
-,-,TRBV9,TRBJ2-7,TGTGCCAGCAGCGCCACAGGGACCGAGCAGTACTTC,CASSATGTEQYF
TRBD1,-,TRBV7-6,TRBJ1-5,TGTGCCAGCAGCCTCGGGACAGGGGAGCATCAGCCCCAGCATTTT,CASSLGTGEHQPQHF
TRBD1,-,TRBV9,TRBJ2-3,TGTGCCAGCAGTCTCAATGACAGGGCTAGCACAGATACGCAGTATTTT,CASSLNDRASTDTQYF
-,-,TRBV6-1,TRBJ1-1,TGTGCCAGCAGAGAAGATCCAATGAACACTGAAGCTTTCTTT,CASREDPMNTEAFF
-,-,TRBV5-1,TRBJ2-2,TGCGCCAGCAGCTCGCCAGGAGGAACCGGGGAGCTGTTTTTT,CASSSPGGTGELFF
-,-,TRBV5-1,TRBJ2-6,TGCGCCAGCAGCTTGGCCGTGAGCTCTGGGGCCAACGGCCTGACTTTC,CASSLAVSSGANGLTF
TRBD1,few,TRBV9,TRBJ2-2,TGTGCCAGCAGTACTACAGGGGCGTTGGGGTTTAGCACCGGGGAGCTGTTTTTT,CASSTTGALGFSTGELFF
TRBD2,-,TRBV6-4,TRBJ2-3,TGTGCCAGCAGTGATCGCGGGGGTGGACGGGATACGCAGTATTTT,CASSDRGGGRDTQYF
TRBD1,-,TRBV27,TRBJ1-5,TGTGCCAGCAGTTTAGAGGGGACAGGGGGCGTTCAGCCCCAGCATTTT,CASSLEGTGGVQPQHF
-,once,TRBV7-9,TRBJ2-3,TGTGCCAGCAGACTAACTAGCCGCGGCACAGATACGCAGTATTTT,CASRLTSRGTDTQYF
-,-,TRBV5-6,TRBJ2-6,TGTGCCAGCAGCTCCCCCCAGGGAGGTCCTGGGGCCAACGTCCTGACTTTC,CASSSPQGGPGANVLTF
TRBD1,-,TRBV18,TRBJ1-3,TGTGCCAGCTCACCGACAGGGGTGAAGGGAAACACCATATATTTT,CASSPTGVKGNTIYF
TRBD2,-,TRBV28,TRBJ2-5,TGTGCCAGCAGTTTATACCTTCTTCGGGGGGGCCTCCAAGAGACCCAGTACTTC,CASSLYLLRGGLQETQYF
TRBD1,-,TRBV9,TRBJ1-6,TGTGCCAGCAGCGTAGTGGGACAGGCCCATTCACCCCTCCACTTT,CASSVVGQAHSPLHF
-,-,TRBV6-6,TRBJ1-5,TGTGCCAGCAGCACCCCGCGGCCTTTGGGCAATCAGCCCCAGCATTTT,CASSTPRPLGNQPQHF
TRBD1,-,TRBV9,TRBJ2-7,TGTGCCAGCAGCGCCGGGGACAGGGCTGACTACGAGCAGTACTTC,CASSAGDRADYEQYF
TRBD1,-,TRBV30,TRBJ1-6,TGTGCCTGGAGTGAGACTGGACAGGGGAATTCACCCCTCCACTTT,CAWSETGQGNSPLHF
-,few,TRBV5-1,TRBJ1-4,TGCGCCAGCAGCCGGTCGGGGAGCCTCACTAATGAAAAACTGTTTTTT,CASSRSGSLTNEKLFF
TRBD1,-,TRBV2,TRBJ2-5,TGTGCCAGCAGTGGACAGGGGTACCAGTACTTC,CASSGQGYQYF
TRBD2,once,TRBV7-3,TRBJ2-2,TGTGCCAGCTCCCTCGGGGGGACGAACACCGGGGAGCTGTTTTTT,CASSLGGTNTGELFF
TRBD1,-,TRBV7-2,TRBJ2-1,TGTGCCAGCAGCTCCAAACAGGGGGCGTCCTACAATGAGCAGTTCTTC,CASSSKQGASYNEQFF
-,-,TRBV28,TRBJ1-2,TGTGCCAGCAGATCTCGGAACAGGGCCGGCTATGGCTACACCTTC,CASRSRNRAGYGYTF
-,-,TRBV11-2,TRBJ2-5,TGTGCCAGCAGCTTTACAGGGTACCAAGAGACCCAGTACTTC,CASSFTGYQETQYF
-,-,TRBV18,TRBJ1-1,TGTGCCAGCTCTCTGACTATGAAGAACACTGAAGCTTTCTTT,CASSLTMKNTEAFF
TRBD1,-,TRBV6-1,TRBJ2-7,TGTGCCACCCTACGTGGACCAGGGGGCTTGTACGAGCAGTACTTC,CATLRGPGGLYEQYF
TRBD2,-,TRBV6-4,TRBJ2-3,TGTGCCAGCAGTGCCTCCAGTGACGGGGGGACAGATACGCAGTATTTT,CASSASSDGGTDTQYF
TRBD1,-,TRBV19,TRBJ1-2,TGTGCCAGTAGCCGACAGGGAACTAACTATGGCTACACCTTC,CASSRQGTNYGYTF
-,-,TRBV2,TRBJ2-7,TGTGCCAGCAGTGAACAGGTTCAGTACTTC,CASSEQVQYF
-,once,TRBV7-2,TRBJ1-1,TGTGCCAGCAGCCCCTTTTCCACTGAAGCTTTCTTT,CASSPFSTEAFF
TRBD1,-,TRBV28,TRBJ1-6,TGTGCCAGCAGTTTACCCCGGACAGGGGCAGGATCACCCCTCCACTTT,CASSLPRTGAGSPLHF
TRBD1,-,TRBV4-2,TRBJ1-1,TGTGCCAGCAGCCAAGGGACAGGGACCAACACTGAAGCTTTCTTT,CASSQGTGTNTEAFF
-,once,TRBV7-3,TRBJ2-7,TGTGCCAGCAGCCCCGGGGGATCGGGTTTAGGCTCCTACGAGCAGTACTTC,CASSPGGSGLGSYEQYF
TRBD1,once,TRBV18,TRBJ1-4,TGTGCCAGCTCACCGGACAGGGGGTATGAAAAACTGTTTTTT,CASSPDRGYEKLFF
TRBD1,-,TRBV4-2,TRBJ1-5,TGTGCCAGCAGCACGAGGACAGGGGGAAGGCAGCCCCAGCATTTT,CASSTRTGGRQPQHF
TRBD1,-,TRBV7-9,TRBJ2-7,TGTGCCAGCAGCCGGGGGACAGGGGGCTACGAGCAGTACTTC,CASSRGTGGYEQYF
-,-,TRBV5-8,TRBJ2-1,TGTGCCAGCAGCCCCCAGGGCAGGGCCCACAATGAGCAGTTCTTC,CASSPQGRAHNEQFF
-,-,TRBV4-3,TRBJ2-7,TGCGCCAGCAGCCAACTGTCCGTAGCTAGTGCCTACGAGCAGTACTTC,CASSQLSVASAYEQYF
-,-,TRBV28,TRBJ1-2,TGTGCCAGCAGTTTAAAGCTACAGGCAAATGGCTACACCTTC,CASSLKLQANGYTF
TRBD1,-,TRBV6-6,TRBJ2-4,TGTGCCAGTGGGACAGACAGCCTAGCCAAAAACATTCAGTACTTC,CASGTDSLAKNIQYF
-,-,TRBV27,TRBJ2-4,TGTGCCAGCAGTTTAACCGGGCCACAGGACATTCAGTACTTC,CASSLTGPQDIQYF
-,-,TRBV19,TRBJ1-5,TGTGCCAGTAGTGTCAGGAGCAATCAGCCCCAGCATTTT,CASSVRSNQPQHF